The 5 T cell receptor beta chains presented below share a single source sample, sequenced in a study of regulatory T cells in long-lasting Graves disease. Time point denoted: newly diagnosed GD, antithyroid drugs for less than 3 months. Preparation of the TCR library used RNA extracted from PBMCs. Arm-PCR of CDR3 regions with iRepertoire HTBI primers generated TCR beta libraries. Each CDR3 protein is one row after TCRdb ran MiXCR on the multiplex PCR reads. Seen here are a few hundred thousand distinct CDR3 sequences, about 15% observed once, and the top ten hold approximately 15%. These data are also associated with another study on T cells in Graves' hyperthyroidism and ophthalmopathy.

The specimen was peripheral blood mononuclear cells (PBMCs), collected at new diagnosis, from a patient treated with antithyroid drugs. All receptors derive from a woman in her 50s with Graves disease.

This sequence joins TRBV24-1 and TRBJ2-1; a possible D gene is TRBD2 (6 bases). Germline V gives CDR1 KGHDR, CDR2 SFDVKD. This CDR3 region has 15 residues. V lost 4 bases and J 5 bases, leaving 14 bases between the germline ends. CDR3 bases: TGTGCCACCAGTGACACTAGCCGGGCGAACAATGAGCAGTTCTTC. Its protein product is CATSDTSRANNEQFF.

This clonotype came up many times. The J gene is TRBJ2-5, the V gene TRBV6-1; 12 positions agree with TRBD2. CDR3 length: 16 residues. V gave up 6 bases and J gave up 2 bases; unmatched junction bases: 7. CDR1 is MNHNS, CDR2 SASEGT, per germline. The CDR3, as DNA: TGTGCCAGCAGACCATCTAGCGGGAGGGGACAAGAGACCCAGTACTTC. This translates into CASRPSSGRGQETQYF.

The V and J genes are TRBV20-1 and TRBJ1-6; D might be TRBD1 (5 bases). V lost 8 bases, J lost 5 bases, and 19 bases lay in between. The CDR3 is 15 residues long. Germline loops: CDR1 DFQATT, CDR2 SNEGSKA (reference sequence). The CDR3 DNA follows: TGCAGTTCGCCCTTTCCCGGACATAATAATTCACCCCTCCACTTT. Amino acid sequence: CSSPFPGHNNSPLHF.

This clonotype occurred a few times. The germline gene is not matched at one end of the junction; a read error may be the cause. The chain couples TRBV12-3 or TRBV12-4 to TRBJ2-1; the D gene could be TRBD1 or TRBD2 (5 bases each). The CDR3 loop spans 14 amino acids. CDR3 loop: CASRPGTTYNERFF. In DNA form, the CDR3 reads TGTGCCAGCCGCCCGGGGACCACCTACAATGAGCGGTTCTTC.

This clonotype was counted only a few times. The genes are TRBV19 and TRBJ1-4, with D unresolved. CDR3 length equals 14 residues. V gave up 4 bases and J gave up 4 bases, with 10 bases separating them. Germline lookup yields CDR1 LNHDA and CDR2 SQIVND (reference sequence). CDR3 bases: TGTGCCAGTAGTACATTACAGATTAATGAAAAACTGTTTTTT. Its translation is CASSTLQINEKLFF.